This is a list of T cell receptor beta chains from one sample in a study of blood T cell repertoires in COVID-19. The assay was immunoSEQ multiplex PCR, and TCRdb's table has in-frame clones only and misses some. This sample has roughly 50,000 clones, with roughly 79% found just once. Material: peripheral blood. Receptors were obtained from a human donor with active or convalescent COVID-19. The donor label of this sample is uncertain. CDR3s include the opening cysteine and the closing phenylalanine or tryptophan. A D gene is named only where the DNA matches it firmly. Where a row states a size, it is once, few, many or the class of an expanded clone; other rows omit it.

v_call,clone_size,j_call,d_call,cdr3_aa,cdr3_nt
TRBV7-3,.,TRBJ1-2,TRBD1,CASSLNPGTGVNGYTF,TGTGCCAGCAGCTTAAACCCCGGGACAGGGGTTAACGGCTACACCTTC
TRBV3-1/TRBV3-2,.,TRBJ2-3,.,CASSQLDYRHTQYF,TGTGCCAGCAGCCAGCTCGACTATCGGCATACGCAGTATTTT
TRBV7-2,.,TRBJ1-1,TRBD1,CASSPTLNGQGSEAFF,TGTGCCAGCAGCCCGACCCTGAACGGACAGGGGAGTGAAGCTTTCTTT
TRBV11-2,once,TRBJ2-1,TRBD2,CASSLGGGLAVNEQFF,TGTGCCAGCAGCTTAGGGGGTGGACTAGCAGTCAATGAGCAGTTCTTC
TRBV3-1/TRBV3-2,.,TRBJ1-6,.,CASSRQIDSPLHF,TGTGCCAGCAGCCGACAGATAGATTCACCCCTCCACTTT
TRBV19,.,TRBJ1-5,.,CASRLNYSNQPQHF,TGTGCCAGTAGGCTCAACTATAGCAATCAGCCCCAGCATTTT
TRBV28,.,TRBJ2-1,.,CASSGGRPYNEQFF,TGTGCCAGCAGTGGGGGCAGACCCTACAATGAGCAGTTCTTC
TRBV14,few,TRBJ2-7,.,CASSQALSSYEQYF,TGTGCCAGCAGCCAAGCCCTAAGCTCCTACGAGCAGTACTTC
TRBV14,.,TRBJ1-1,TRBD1,CASSQPGTDIRRGAFF,TGTGCCAGCAGCCAACCCGGGACAGATATCCGAAGGGGGGCTTTCTTT
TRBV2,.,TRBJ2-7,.,CASRGGAGALLGEQYF,TGTGCCAGCAGAGGGGGGGCGGGAGCGCTTCTAGGCGAGCAGTACTTC
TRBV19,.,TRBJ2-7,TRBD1,CASSFGRGLDEQYF,TGTGCCAGTAGTTTCGGCAGGGGGCTTGACGAGCAGTACTTC
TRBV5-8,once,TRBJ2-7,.,CASSLQALYEQYF,TGTGCCAGCAGCTTGCAAGCTCTCTACGAGCAGTACTTC
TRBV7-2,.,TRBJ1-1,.,CASSSAGTAEAFF,TGTGCCAGCAGCTCCGCAGGCACAGCCGAAGCTTTCTTT
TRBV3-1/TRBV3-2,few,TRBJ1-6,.,CASSQERGNSPLHF,TGTGCCAGCAGCCAAGAAAGGGGGAATTCACCCCTCCACTTT
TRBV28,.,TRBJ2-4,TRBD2,CASSPPGTSGRIQYF,TGTGCCAGCAGTCCCCCCGGGACTAGCGGACGCATTCAGTACTTC
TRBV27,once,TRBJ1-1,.,CASSFPQTGLAEAFF,TGTGCCAGCAGTTTCCCACAGACAGGTCTCGCTGAAGCTTTCTTT
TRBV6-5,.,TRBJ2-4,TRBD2,CASSYSTVAGGNIQYF,TGTGCCAGCAGTTACTCGACAGTTGCGGGAGGGAACATTCAGTACTTC
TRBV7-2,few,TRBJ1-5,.,CASSGDTYQPQHF,TGTGCCAGCAGCGGGGACACCTATCAGCCCCAGCATTTT
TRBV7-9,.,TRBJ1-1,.,CASSLTRGYTEAFF,TGTGCCAGCAGCTTAACGCGGGGTTACACTGAAGCTTTCTTT
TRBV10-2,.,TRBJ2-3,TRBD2,CASSDLAGAPADTQYF,TGCGCCAGCAGTGATTTAGCGGGGGCCCCCGCAGATACGCAGTATTTT
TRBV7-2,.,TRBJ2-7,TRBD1,CASSAGTGWYEQYF,TGTGCCAGCAGCGCCGGGACAGGGTGGTACGAGCAGTACTTC
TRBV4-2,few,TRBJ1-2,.,CASSQENRGGYTF,TGTGCCAGCAGCCAAGAGAATAGGGGTGGCTACACCTTC
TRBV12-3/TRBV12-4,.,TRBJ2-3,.,CATERAGTDTQYF,TGTGCCACTGAGCGGGCCGGCACAGATACGCAGTATTTT
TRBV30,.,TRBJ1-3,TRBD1,CAWRLRDSGSGNTIYF,TGTGCCTGGAGGCTCCGGGACAGCGGCTCTGGAAACACCATATATTTT
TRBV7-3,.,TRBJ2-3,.,CASSQSVVGTDTQYF,TGTGCCAGCAGCCAAAGCGTTGTAGGCACAGATACGCAGTATTTT
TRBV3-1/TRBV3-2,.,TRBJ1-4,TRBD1,CASSSTGGNEKLFF,TGTGCCAGCAGCTCAACAGGGGGAAATGAAAAACTGTTTTTT
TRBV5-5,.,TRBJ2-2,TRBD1,CASSRTGGNTGELFF,TGTGCCAGCAGCAGAACAGGGGGGAACACCGGGGAGCTGTTTTTT
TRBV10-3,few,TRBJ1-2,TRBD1,CASLDRDLNYGYTF,TGTGCCAGTTTAGACAGGGACCTTAACTATGGCTACACCTTC
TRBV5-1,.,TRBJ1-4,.,CASSSTDLGWAEKLFF,TGCGCCAGCAGCTCTACGGACTTGGGCTGGGCTGAAAAACTGTTTTTT
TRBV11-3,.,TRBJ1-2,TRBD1,CASSLEGQGVSGNGYTF,TGTGCCAGCAGCTTAGAGGGACAGGGGGTCAGTGGAAATGGCTACACCTTC
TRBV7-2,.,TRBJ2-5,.,CASQRGGNQETQYF,TGTGCCAGTCAGAGGGGGGGGAACCAAGAGACCCAGTACTTC
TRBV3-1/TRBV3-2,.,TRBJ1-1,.,CASSQGRTEAFF,TGTGCCAGCAGCCAAGGGAGGACTGAAGCTTTCTTT
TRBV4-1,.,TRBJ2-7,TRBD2,CASSKQASGTYEQYF,TGCGCCAGCAGTAAACAGGCTAGCGGGACTTACGAGCAGTACTTC
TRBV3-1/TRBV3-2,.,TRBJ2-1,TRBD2,CASSPSGTSGNYNEQFF,TGTGCCAGCAGCCCATCCGGGACTAGCGGGAATTACAATGAGCAGTTCTTC
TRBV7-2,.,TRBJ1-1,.,CASRAGAQAGTEAFF,TGTGCCAGCCGGGCGGGGGCCCAGGCCGGCACTGAAGCTTTCTTT
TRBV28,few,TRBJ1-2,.,CASSLGGYGYTF,TGTGCCAGCAGTTTAGGAGGGTATGGCTACACCTTC
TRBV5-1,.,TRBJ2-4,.,CASSLGAGSVDIQYF,TGCGCCAGCAGCTTGGGCGCCGGGAGTGTGGACATTCAGTACTTC
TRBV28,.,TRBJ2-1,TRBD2,CASSSGGSGSWNEQFF,TGTGCCAGCAGTTCCGGGGGGAGCGGGAGTTGGAATGAGCAGTTCTTC
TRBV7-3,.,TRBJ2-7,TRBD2,CASSPAASGKYEQYF,TGTGCCAGCAGCCCCGCTGCTAGCGGGAAGTACGAGCAGTACTTC
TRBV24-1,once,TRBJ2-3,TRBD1,CATSDRQGSRFVTQYF,TGTGCCACCAGTGACCGACAGGGGTCCCGATTCGTTACGCAGTATTTT
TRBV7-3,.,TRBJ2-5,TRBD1,CASSWDRQETQYF,TGTGCCAGCAGCTGGGACAGGCAAGAGACCCAGTACTTC
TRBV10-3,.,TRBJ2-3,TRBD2,CAISELLAGYQSVHTQYF,TGTGCCATCAGTGAGTTACTAGCGGGATACCAGAGTGTGCATACGCAGTATTTT
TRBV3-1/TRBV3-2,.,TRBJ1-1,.,CASSQSPGSNTEAFF,TGTGCCAGCAGCCAGAGCCCAGGATCGAACACTGAAGCTTTCTTT